The sequence of this TCR beta chain was determined in a study of CD8+ T cells in alopecia areata. Trimming left V 5 bases short and J 11 bases short, with 13 bases between. The CDR3 contains 13 residues. Germline V gene data show CDR1 as SGHTA and CDR2 as FQGNSA. Notes on this clone: Its cognate antigen is unknown.

Following RNA extraction, reverse transcription yielded cDNA that acted as the sequencing template. Profiling relied on immunoSEQ multiplex PCR, and the TCRdb table lists in-frame clones only, not all of them. In the table there are roughly 250,000 clones, under 70% of which are singletons. Study outcomes and limitations: The study found higher clonality in lesional than normal scalp, especially in alopecia totalis/universalis. Sequenced scalp T cells also include alphabeta T cells resident in normal skin.

Lesional scalp tissue (obtained by punch biopsy) and peripheral blood were collected from alopecia areata patients. The receptor comes from a human donor with alopecia areata. The chain links TRBV7-2 to TRBJ1-6; D gene uncertain. The material sequenced was CD4+ T cells sorted from blood, taken at week 0. Written as DNA, the CDR3 is TGTGCCAGCAGCCTTCGACGGGGTGCACCCCTCCACTTT. This gives the protein CASSLRRGAPLHF.